The following is a T cell receptor (beta chain) sequence with its context. This CDR3 comprises 16 residues. Germline V lookup: CDR1 SNHLY, CDR2 FYNNEI. After removal of 5 bases from V and 5 bases from J, the junction contained 6 bases not matched to a gene. This specimen belongs to a study of cytomegalovirus exposure and HLA in healthy donors. Produced via immunoSEQ multiplex PCR; TCRdb's table is partial and in-frame only. The table shows under 140,000 clones, with 88% occurring only once. The TCR sequence derives from a woman aged 25 to 45 in good health and CMV-seropositive. Material: PBMCs. V gene TRBV2 combines with J gene TRBJ2-5; 15 bases match TRBD2. DNA for the CDR3: TGTGCCAGCAGTCCCGGACTAGCGGGAGGGTTGGAGACCCAGTACTTC. It is translated as CASSPGLAGGLETQYF. The variable domain in full, completed from reference TRBV2 and TRBJ2-5, reads EPEVTQTPSHQVTQMGQEVILRCVPISNHLYFYWYRQILGQKVEFLVSFYNNEISEKSEIFDDQFSVERPDGSNFTLKIRSTKLEDSAMYFCASSPGLAGGLETQYFGPGTRLLVL.